This TCR beta chain was sequenced for a study of blood T cell repertoires in COVID-19. Study-level background: Samples taken during acute and convalescent COVID-19 were collected in the United States, Italy and Spain. T cells, B-cell-depleted T cells, or PBMCs provided the cDNA or gDNA that served as material.

V was pared by 1 base and J by 8 bases, with 3 bases of the junction left unmatched. The CDR3 has 15 residues. Germline CDR1 SGHDN, CDR2 FVKESK. As processed by the authors: Cell counts per sample came from amplifying reference gene primers. Some clones are missing from TCRdb's copy, which holds only in-frame ones; the method was immunoSEQ multiplex PCR. That table is the source of V, J and clone size, and D and trimming were worked out from the DNA. The sample consists of 150,000 to 200,000 clones, about nine tenths of them appearing once. Seattle patients were enrolled while actively infected and followed longitudinally.

The sequence was obtained from a woman aged 60 to 75 with COVID-19, enrolled during active disease. Material: peripheral blood. The chain couples TRBV14 to TRBJ1-6, with 9 bases identical to TRBD1. The CDR3 reads CASSQVGQGYSPLHF. In nucleotides, the CDR3 is TGTGCCAGCAGCCAAGTCGGACAGGGGTATTCACCCCTCCACTTT.